One and the same sample provided the 8 T cell receptor beta chains below, sequenced in a study of OX40 agonist ivuxolimab in advanced cancers. The repertoire was sequenced with immunoSEQ multiplex PCR; TCRdb's copy has only in-frame clones and lacks some. The sample holds roughly 92,000 clones; less than 85% are singletons and the top ten take roughly 5%. The material was CD4+ or CD8+ T cells sorted from blood, obtained in a trial of the OX40 agonist ivuxolimab. Receptors were obtained from an adult with an advanced solid tumor such as melanoma, head and neck, liver or kidney cancer.

V is TRBV10-1 and J is TRBJ1-6; 7 bases agree with TRBD1. Germline V gene sequence: CDR1 WNHNN, CDR2 SYGVQD (reference sequence). CDR3 length: 14 amino acids. Trimming at V came to 7 bases and at J to 10 bases, leaving 10 bases not matched to a gene. CDR3 region: CASTQDRSGSPLHF. The CDR3 DNA is TGCGCCAGCACCCAGGACAGGTCTGGCTCACCCCTCCACTTT.

This chain uses TRBV9 with TRBJ2-3, with 8 bases lining up with TRBD2. Trimming removed 0 bases from V and 1 base from J; junction bases left unmatched: 1. CDR1 SGDLS and CDR2 YYNGEE come from the germline V gene. CDR3 length: 15 amino acids. CDR3 nucleotides: TGTGCCAGCAGCGTAGGAGCGGGGGGCACAGATACGCAGTATTTT. Protein sequence: CASSVGAGGTDTQYF.

This clone occurred a few times. The chain recombines TRBV5-1 with TRBJ1-1, with 10 bases aligning to TRBD1. The ends lost 3 bases at V and 3 bases at J; junction bases unmatched: 20. This CDR3 has 20 residues. Per germline, CDR1 SGHRS and CDR2 YFSETQ. The CDR3 DNA reads TGCGCCAGCAGCTCCATCCCACTCCCTCGACAGGGGGCTAGGGACACTGAAGCTTTCTTT. Amino acids: CASSSIPLPRQGARDTEAFF.

V is TRBV6-5 and J is TRBJ2-5, with a weak D call TRBD1 (5 bases). This CDR3 is built from 13 residues. Between the trimmed V and J ends, which lost 6 bases and 5 bases, there was a span of 13 bases. Germline V lookup: CDR1 MNHEY, CDR2 SVGAGI. Written as DNA, the CDR3 is TGTGCCAGCAGCCCTGGGGCGCGTGAGACCCAGTACTTC. The encoded protein is CASSPGARETQYF.

The chain couples TRBV4-1 to TRBJ2-1; TRBD2 agrees at 12 bases. Per germline, CDR1 MGHRA and CDR2 YSYEKL. V dropped 1 base and J dropped 7; count of bases not matched to a gene: 8. This CDR3 region has 17 residues. CDR3 bases: TGCGCCAGCAGCCAAGGACCCCTAGCGGGGGGGCAGAATGAGCAGTTCTTC. Translation: CASSQGPLAGGQNEQFF.

This clone appeared a few times. The V gene is TRBV19, the J gene TRBJ1-2, with D perhaps matching TRBD1 (5 bases). This CDR3 is built from 16 residues. The V end was cut by 6 bases, the J end by 4 bases, with 21 bases between. CDR1 is LNHDA, CDR2 SQIVND, per germline (reference sequence). CDR3 loop: CASRPPTGTSSYGYTF. The CDR3 nucleotides read TGTGCCAGTAGACCCCCCACTGGGACCTCGTCCTATGGCTACACCTTC.

The chain links TRBV4-3 to TRBJ2-3, with D tentatively TRBD1 or TRBD2 (5 bases each). Per germline, CDR1 LGHNA and CDR2 YSLEER. This CDR3 has 17 amino acids. Trimming left V 10 bases short and J 4 bases short, with 27 bases between. CDR3 nucleotides: TGCGCCACCTTCAGGGCAGGGCGAGCGCGCGGGCCAGATACGCAGTATTTT. Encoded protein: CATFRAGRARGPDTQYF.

The chain combines TRBV12-5 with TRBJ2-1, with 16 bases fitting TRBD2. Germline CDR1 is LGHNT and CDR2 is FRNRAP. CDR3 length: 20 residues. V was clipped by 2 bases and J by 6 bases; unmatched bases: 13. CDR3 nucleotide sequence: TGTGCTAGTGGTTTGAGTCCCGGGACTAGCGGGAGGGAGGTTGGCAATGAGCAGTTCTTC. Protein product: CASGLSPGTSGREVGNEQFF.